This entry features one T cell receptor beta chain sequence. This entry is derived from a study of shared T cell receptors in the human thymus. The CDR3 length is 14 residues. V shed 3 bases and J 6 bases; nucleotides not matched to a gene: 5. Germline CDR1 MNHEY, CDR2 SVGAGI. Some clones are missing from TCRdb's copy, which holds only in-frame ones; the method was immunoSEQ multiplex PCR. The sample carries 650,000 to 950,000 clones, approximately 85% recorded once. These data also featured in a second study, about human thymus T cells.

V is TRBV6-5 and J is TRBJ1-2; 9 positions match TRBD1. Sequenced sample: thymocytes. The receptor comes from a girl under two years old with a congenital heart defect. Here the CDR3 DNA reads TGTGCCAGCAGTTATGGGACAGGGAGGAATGGCTACACCTTC. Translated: CASSYGTGRNGYTF.